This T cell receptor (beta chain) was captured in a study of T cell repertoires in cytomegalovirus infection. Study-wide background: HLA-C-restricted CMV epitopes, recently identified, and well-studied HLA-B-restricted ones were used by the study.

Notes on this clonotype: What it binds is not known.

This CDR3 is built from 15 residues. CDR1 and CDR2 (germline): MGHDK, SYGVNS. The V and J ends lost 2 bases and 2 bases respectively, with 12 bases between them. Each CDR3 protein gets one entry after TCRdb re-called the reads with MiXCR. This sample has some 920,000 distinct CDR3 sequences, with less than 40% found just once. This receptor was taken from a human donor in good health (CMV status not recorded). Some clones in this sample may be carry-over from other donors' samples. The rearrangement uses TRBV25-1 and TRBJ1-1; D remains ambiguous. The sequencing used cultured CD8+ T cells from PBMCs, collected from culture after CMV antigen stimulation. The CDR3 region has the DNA TGTGCCAGCAGTGAAGGGCTCGGAACCAACACTGAAGCTTTCTTT. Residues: CASSEGLGTNTEAFF.